The TCR beta chain described here comes from a study of cytotoxic CD8 clonotypes in ibrutinib-treated CLL (dated by TCRdb to the early 2020s). As for the study more broadly: The cohort had eleven to twelve relapsed/refractory and approximately 15 treatment-naive patients; 17 were IGHV unmutated. Response samples were obtained after a median of approximately 12 months of treatment, with a range of roughly 6 to 40 months. All remission and progressive disease samples were collected while patients were still receiving ibrutinib. Responses were partial in approximately 24 patients and complete in 2; after median approximately 66 months follow-up, around 15 stayed in remission and roughly twelve progressed. Of the roughly 86 participants in the trial, 20 to 30 had longitudinal samples available. Cryopreserved peripheral blood mononuclear cells were collected at three points: before therapy, at response, and at either sustained remission or disease progression. Samples averaged around 280,000 productive templates and tens of thousands of productive rearrangements.

On the study overall, not on this receptor specifically: At baseline, clonality was higher than in age-matched healthy donors and showed a strong correlation with circulating CD8+ T-cell counts. An increase in clonality was observed at ibrutinib response, with clonality remaining stable during sustained remission and falling back toward baseline at progression. Lymph node repertoires were not examined, and the timing of sampling was not matched between patients in sustained remission and those whose disease progressed. Public clonotypes were rare and either shrank or stayed stable during treatment, and the rise in clonality at ibrutinib response reflected expansion of private clonotypes.

The goal of deep resolution MiSeq sequencing was a depth between 1 in 1 million and 1 in 200,000 T cells, and coverage averaged 10x per clonotype. The immunoSEQ hsTCRB Kit was used to generate TCR beta libraries. In the paper's pipeline: ImmunoSEQ Data Assistant and ImmunoSEQ Analyzer were used for data analysis, and V, D and J genes were assigned according to IMGT definitions. Clonality, with values ranging from 0 to 1, was calculated as one minus the normalized Shannon entropy of productive rearrangement frequencies. Only overrepresented clonotypes making up at least 0.05% of the repertoire of each patient were included in the public clonotype analysis. More than ten age-matched healthy donor repertoires from immuneACCESS were used as controls for clonality. TCRdb took over this immuneACCESS table, retaining in-frame rearrangements with V and J assigned. Such tables are incomplete; in checked studies, under half of the missing clones stem from an unresolved V gene, and the remainder is unexplained. The V and J calls and clone size were taken over from that table, and D and trimming were inferred from the DNA. The sample profile shows 150,000 to 200,000 clones; 88% of them were found once. 3% of the sample is in the top ten clones.

On this clone: Its antigen specificity is not known. No much larger clone exists at a distance of one base, and base qualities are not known.

Interpreted using the paper, the time point label stands for: progressive disease on ibrutinib. For TCR beta library preparation, 1.5 to 2 micrograms of genomic DNA were extracted from the cryopreserved PBMCs. High-throughput TCR beta sequencing was performed on longitudinal blood samples from CLL patients receiving ibrutinib monotherapy. Patients were enrolled in a phase 2 open-label single-center ibrutinib monotherapy trial. The origin of this receptor is a human donor with chronic lymphocytic leukemia. Sequencing used PBMCs, obtained at disease progression, from a patient treated with ibrutinib.

For the CDR3, the sequence is CASSARTGGSEKLFF. The sequenced DNA is TGTGCCAGCAGCGCCCGGACAGGGGGGAGTGAAAAACTGTTTTTT. Rearrangement joined TRBV11-3 to TRBJ1-4; 10 central bases correspond to TRBD1. The CDR3 numbers 15 residues from cysteine through phenylalanine. The retained sequence is limited to the CDR3, 45 bases, with the frame set at the first base. From the germline V gene, CDR1 is SGHNT and CDR2 is YENEEA. V is trimmed back by 5 bases and J by 7 bases, and the junction contains 7 bases that no gene match accounts for.